This T cell receptor beta chain is from a study of T-cell reconstitution after alpha-beta-depleted transplantation in children. The germline gives CDR1 KGHSY, CDR2 FQNENV. The CDR3 consists of 17 residues. V lost 2 bases, J lost 9 bases, and 14 bases stayed unmatched. This clonotype was seen ten or more times. TCRbeta library preparation incorporated unique molecular identifiers. TCRdb called the PCR reads again in MiXCR, with one record for every CDR3 protein. The sample has 200,000 or so distinct CDR3 sequences, 6.3% seen once; the top ten hold just over 4.5%. The sample in question was PBMCs, obtained before TCRalphabeta/CD19-depleted stem cell transplant. The TCR originated in a girl less than two years old with combined immunodeficiency, due to receive a stem cell transplant. V is TRBV16 and J is TRBJ2-1; 9 nucleotides align to TRBD2. The CDR3 DNA reads TGTGCCAGCAGCCAACCTTCTAGCGGGATCCAACGGGGTGAGCAGTTCTTC. It translates to CASSQPSSGIQRGEQFF.